This TCR beta chain was identified during a study of blood T cell repertoires in COVID-19. The CDR3 extends over 16 amino acids. Germline CDR1 SGHDT, CDR2 YYEEEE. The J segment lost 4 bases and the V segment lost 4 bases, leaving 12 bases of the junction unmatched. Generated by immunoSEQ multiplex PCR, the TCRdb table keeps only in-frame clones and is missing some. The sample includes some 63,000 clones, about 80% of them seen just once. The chain uses TRBV5-6 and TRBJ2-3, with 7 bases identical to TRBD2. Sequenced material: peripheral blood. This TCR derives from a human donor in a cohort sampled during active COVID-19. CDR3 sequence: CASSHVGREAADTQYF. In DNA form, the CDR3 reads TGTGCCAGCAGCCACGTGGGACGGGAGGCGGCAGATACGCAGTATTTT.